This T cell receptor beta chain was recovered during a study of blood T cells in healthy people across ages. The study, taken as a whole, reports: More naive CD4+ cells and higher diversity were found in long-lived than in aged donors. Older individuals had lower TCR beta diversity per million T cells (the decline was roughly linear).

The CDR3 extends over 15 amino acids. Losses at the gene ends were 5 bases for V and 4 bases for J; bases not matched to a gene: 9. Germline V CDR1 and CDR2: SEHNR, FQNEAQ (reference sequence). A few counts support this clonotype. Its antigen is unidentified. It was with a sample-barcoded 5' primer and a J-beta primer mix that a second PCR of about 6 to 12 cycles was run. Each single sample gave us at least 2.5 million CDR3-containing paired-end reads. TCRdb re-called the 5' RACE reads through MiXCR, storing one row per CDR3 protein. Of about 730,000 distinct CDR3 sequences in the sample, approximately 43% are singletons; the top ten hold around a fifth.

Sample: blood. This chain links TRBV7-9 with TRBJ2-7; 9 bases align to TRBD1. The origin of this receptor is a woman aged 55-69 years in good health. CDR3 sequence: CASSGAGTGTYEQYF. The CDR3 DNA reads as TGTGCCAGCAGCGGTGCCGGGACAGGGACTTACGAGCAGTACTTC.